This T cell receptor beta chain was recovered during a study of blood T cells in healthy people across ages. The authors ran a second PCR of about 7 to 11 cycles using a sample-barcoded 5' primer and a J-beta primer mix. Tagging of each cDNA molecule was performed by a template-switch adaptor with 12 random nucleotides. TCRdb recomputed calls from the 5' RACE reads with MiXCR, one row per CDR3 protein. Of some 1.8 million distinct CDR3 sequences listed, about two fifths are singletons. No fewer than 6 million PBMCs went into each sample. The sample taken for sequencing was blood. The clonotype was recovered from a human donor in good health.

The CDR3 bases are TGTGCCACCAGCAGAGTGGGGAACGAGCAGTACTTC. It codes for CATSRVGNEQYF. The rearrangement joins TRBV15 to TRBJ2-7; D is ambiguous. Trimming shortened V by 1 base and J by 5 bases, and 6 bases separated the two germline ends. The CDR3 has 12 amino acids. The germline V gene has CDR1 LNHNV and CDR2 YYDKDF (reference sequence).